This T cell receptor (beta chain) was recovered during a study of early T cells in non-severe SARS-CoV-2 infection. Study-wide results and caveats: In VDJdb matching, anti-spike CD8 responses were favored while private and CD4 specificities went missing.

V gave up 6 bases and J gave up 7 bases, with 19 bases separating them. Germline lookup yields CDR1 DFQATT and CDR2 SNEGSKA (reference sequence). This CDR3 has 13 residues. TCRdb re-analysed the 5' RACE reads in MiXCR, keeping a single row per CDR3 protein. The table has under 75,000 distinct CDR3 sequences, more than 9.5% seen once; the top ten hold 7.5% to 10%. This clonotype was seen many times. The antigen remains undetermined. The chain recombines TRBV20-1 with TRBJ2-7, with TRBD2 as a possible D gene (5 bases). This TCR came from an adult who was a healthcare worker with PCR-confirmed SARS-CoV-2 infection or an uninfected control (not recorded which). Sequenced input: whole blood. The CDR3 coding sequence is TGCAGTGCCGAACTTAGCCGCGAGGGTGAGCAGTACTTC. Translation gives CSAELSREGEQYF.